The present T cell receptor (beta chain) was sequenced within a study of CD8+CD57+ T cells in acquired aplastic anemia (dated by TCRdb to between 2018 and 2020). Background on the whole study: A mean of roughly 2.9 ug of DNA, ranging from roughly 0.19 to 30 ug, was extracted from sorted CD4+ and CD8+ cells. CD8+CD57+ expansion was defined as a frequency above the mean frequency observed in healthy subjects.

From the cysteine through the phenylalanine, the CDR3 covers 11 amino acids. Solely the CDR3 DNA is kept, with 33 bases framed from the first base. Trimming at the junction amounts to 6 bases on V and 5 bases on J, and the germline ends lie 11 bases apart. For CDR1 and CDR2, the germline V gene lists SQVTM and ANQGSEA. Here is what the overall study found, with its caveats: No significant difference in CD8+ Simpson's diversity was found between patients and healthy controls (P=0.060). Although roughly 30 CD8+ CDR3 sequences were shared by patients and controls, these sequences appeared highly expressed in patients and within the immunodominant clones of patients.

On this clonotype: What this receptor recognizes is not known. Qualities for individual bases were not recorded, and no much larger clone is one base off.

Expansion of CD8+CD57+ cells had been shown by flow cytometry in the patients chosen for sequencing. All patients had severe acquired aplastic anemia diagnosed by International Study of Aplastic Anemia and Agranulocytosis and Camitta criteria. No patient had received any therapy when blood was sampled. In this study, sorted CD4+ and CD8+ T cells from the blood of healthy subjects and of severe aplastic anemia patients had their TCR repertoires deep-sequenced. Patients were enrolled under clinicaltrials.gov protocols 00001620, 01623167, 00001397, 00071045, 00081523 and 00961064 in the USA. Ficoll-Paque density gradient centrifugation was used to isolate peripheral blood mononuclear cells. Before DNA was extracted, CD4+ and CD8+ T cells were sorted using either FACS or magnetic beads. Genomic DNA served as template for TCR beta VDJ combination and CDR3 sequence profiling. TCR repertoire sequencing was run on an Illumina HiSeq 2000. In the source study's methods: Repertoire assessment relied on Simpson's diversity index, CDR3 size and DJ length profiles, and TRBV/TRBJ rearrangement plots. Whichever DNA sequence was most abundant in the deep sequencing data was defined as the immunodominant clone. CDR3 amino acid sequences were screened for sharing across subjects and were compared with published repertoires and the VDJdb database. TCRdb took the public reads, trimmed them with fastp at Q25, ran MiXCR for clone calling and kept in-frame beta chains. Rows merge per CDR3 protein into single entries with the most common DNA and genes. The authors' filters were not applied to this entry. For this sample there are around 430,000 distinct CDR3 sequences; around 33% appear just once. Less than 1% of the sample goes to the ten largest clones.

The material sequenced was sorted CD4+, CD8+, or CD8+CD57+ T cells (not recorded which) from PBMCs. The rearrangement joined TRBV29-1 to TRBJ2-7; the D gene is not confidently resolved. The sequence was collected from a human donor with aplastic anemia. This receptor has the CDR3 CSVRVEDEQYF. The DNA sequence reads TGCAGCGTAAGGGTCGAGGACGAGCAGTACTTC.